This T cell receptor (beta chain) is drawn from a study of blood T cell repertoires in COVID-19. Study-wide background: T cells, B-cell-depleted T cells, or PBMCs supplied cDNA or gDNA.

This clone is a singleton in its sample. Per the original data handling: Estimated nucleated cell counts came from reference gene primer amplification. Generated by immunoSEQ multiplex PCR, the TCRdb table keeps only in-frame clones and is missing some. That table furnishes V, J and clone size, whereas the DNA furnished D and trimming. The sample yields fewer than 250,000 clones, around 87% seen once. Germline V CDR1 and CDR2: LGHDT, YNNKEL (reference sequence). V lost 4 bases to trimming and J lost 8 bases; unmatched junction nucleotides: 2. CDR3 length: 14 residues. The clonotype comes from a man in his 60s with acute or convalescent COVID-19. The rearrangement links TRBV3-1 (or the pseudogene TRBV3-2) to TRBJ2-3; 14 nucleotides line up with TRBD2. The source material was peripheral blood. The CDR3: CASSPGLAGVTQYF. CDR3 coding DNA: TGTGCCAGCAGCCCGGGACTAGCGGGGGTTACGCAGTATTTT.